This T cell receptor (beta chain) was identified in a study of monozygotic twins with inflammatory bowel disease. Study-wide points: Comparison of concordant versus discordant twins revealed no difference in repertoire similarity, possibly due to limited power. Healthy co-twins, by inverse Simpson, had higher TCRbeta diversity than their siblings with IBD.

Template switching appended UMIs that held a 6-nucleotide sample barcode. TCRdb reprocessed the 5' RACE reads, with one entry per CDR3 protein and no DNA. This sample lists under 150,000 distinct CDR3 sequences; its ten largest clones have 2% to 2.5%. A note on this clonotype: Its cognate antigen is unknown.

CDR1 and CDR2 from the germline V gene are SGHTA and FQGNSA. This CDR3 is built from 15 residues. The V and J genes are TRBV7-2 and TRBJ2-1; no DNA is available, so the TRBD1 call from TCRdb remains unchecked. Specimen: blood. This TCR derives from a human donor with ulcerative colitis or Crohn's disease, or a healthy co-twin of an affected twin (not recorded which). CDR3 loop: CASSLGTGRGNEQFF.